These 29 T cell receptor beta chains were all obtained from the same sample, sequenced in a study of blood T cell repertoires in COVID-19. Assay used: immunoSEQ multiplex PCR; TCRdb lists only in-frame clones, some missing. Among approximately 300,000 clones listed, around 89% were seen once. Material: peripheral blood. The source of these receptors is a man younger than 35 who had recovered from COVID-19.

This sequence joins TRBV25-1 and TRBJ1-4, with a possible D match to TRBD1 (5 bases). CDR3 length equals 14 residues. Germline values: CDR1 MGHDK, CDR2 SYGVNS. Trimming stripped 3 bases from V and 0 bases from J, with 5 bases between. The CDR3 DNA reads TGTGCCAGCAGTGACAGGGCAACTAATGAAAAACTGTTTTTT. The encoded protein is CASSDRATNEKLFF.

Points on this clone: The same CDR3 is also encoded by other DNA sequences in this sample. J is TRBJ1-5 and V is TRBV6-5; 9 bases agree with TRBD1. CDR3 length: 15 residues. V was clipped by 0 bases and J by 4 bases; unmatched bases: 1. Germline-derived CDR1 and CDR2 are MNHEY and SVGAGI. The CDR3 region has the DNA TGTGCCAGCAGTTACTCCGGGACAGGGAATCAGCCCCAGCATTTT. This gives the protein CASSYSGTGNQPQHF.

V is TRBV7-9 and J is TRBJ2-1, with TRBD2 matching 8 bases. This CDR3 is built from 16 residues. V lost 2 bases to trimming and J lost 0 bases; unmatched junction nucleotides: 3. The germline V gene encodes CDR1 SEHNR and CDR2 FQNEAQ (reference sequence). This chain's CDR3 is CASSLFGGDSYNEQFF. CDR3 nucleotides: TGTGCCAGCAGCTTATTCGGGGGGGACTCCTACAATGAGCAGTTCTTC.

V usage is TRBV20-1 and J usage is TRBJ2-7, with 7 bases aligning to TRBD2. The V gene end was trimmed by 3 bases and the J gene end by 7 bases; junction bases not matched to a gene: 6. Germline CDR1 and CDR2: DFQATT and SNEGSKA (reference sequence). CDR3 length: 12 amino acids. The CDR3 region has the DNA TGCAGTGCTAGTGGGAGGGCCGATGAGCAGTACTTC. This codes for CSASGRADEQYF.

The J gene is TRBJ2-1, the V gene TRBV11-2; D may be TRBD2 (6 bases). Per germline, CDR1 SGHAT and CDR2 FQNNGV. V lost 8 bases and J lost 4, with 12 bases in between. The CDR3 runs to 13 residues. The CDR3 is CASRSGLYNEQFF. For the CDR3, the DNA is TGTGCCAGCCGTAGCGGATTATACAATGAGCAGTTCTTC.

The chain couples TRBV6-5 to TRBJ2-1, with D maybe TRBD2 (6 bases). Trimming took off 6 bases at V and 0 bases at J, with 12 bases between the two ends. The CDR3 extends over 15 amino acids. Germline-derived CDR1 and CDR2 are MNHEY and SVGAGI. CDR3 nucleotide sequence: TGTGCCAGCAGCCGCGGACTAAGCTCCTACAATGAGCAGTTCTTC. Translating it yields CASSRGLSSYNEQFF.

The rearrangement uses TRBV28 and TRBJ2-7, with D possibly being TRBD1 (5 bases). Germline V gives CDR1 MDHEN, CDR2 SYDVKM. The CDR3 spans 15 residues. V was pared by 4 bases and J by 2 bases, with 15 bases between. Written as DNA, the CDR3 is TGTGCCAGCAGTTCCCCAATCGACAGCACCTACGAGCAGTACTTC. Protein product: CASSSPIDSTYEQYF.

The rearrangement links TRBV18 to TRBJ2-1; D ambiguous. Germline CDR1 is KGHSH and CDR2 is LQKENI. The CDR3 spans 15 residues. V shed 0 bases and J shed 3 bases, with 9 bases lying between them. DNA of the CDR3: TGTGCCAGCTCACCACCCAACCCAGACTACAATGAGCAGTTCTTC. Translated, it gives CASSPPNPDYNEQFF.

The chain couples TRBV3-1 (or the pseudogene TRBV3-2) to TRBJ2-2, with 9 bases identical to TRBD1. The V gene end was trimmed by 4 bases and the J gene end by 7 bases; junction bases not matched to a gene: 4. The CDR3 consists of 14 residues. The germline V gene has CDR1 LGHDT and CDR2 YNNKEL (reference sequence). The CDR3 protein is CASSPQGAGGELFF. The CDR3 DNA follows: TGTGCCAGCAGCCCACAGGGGGCGGGCGGGGAGCTGTTTTTT.

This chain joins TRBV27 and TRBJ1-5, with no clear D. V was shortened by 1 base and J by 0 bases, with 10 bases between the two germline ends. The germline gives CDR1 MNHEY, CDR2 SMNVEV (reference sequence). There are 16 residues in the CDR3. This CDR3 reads CASSLFSGNSNQPQHF. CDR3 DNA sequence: TGTGCCAGCAGTTTATTCTCGGGAAATAGCAATCAGCCCCAGCATTTT.

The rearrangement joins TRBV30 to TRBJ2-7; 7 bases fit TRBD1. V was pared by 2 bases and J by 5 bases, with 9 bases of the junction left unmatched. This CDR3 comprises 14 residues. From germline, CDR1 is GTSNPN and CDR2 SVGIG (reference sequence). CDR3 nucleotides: TGTGCCTGGAGTCTAGGGCAGGGGGACAACGAGCAGTACTTC. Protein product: CAWSLGQGDNEQYF.

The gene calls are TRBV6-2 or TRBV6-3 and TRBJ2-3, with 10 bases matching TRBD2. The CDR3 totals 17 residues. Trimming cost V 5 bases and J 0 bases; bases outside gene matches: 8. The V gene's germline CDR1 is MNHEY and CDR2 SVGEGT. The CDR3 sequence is CASSGWTSGTSTDTQYF. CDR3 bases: TGTGCCAGCAGTGGCTGGACTAGCGGCACCAGCACAGATACGCAGTATTTT.

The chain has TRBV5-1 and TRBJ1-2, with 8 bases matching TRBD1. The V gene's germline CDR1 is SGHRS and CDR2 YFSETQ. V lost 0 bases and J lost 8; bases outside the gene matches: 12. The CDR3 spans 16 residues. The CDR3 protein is CASSLDLVTGDKGYTF. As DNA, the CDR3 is TGCGCCAGCAGCTTGGATCTAGTGACAGGGGATAAGGGCTACACCTTC.

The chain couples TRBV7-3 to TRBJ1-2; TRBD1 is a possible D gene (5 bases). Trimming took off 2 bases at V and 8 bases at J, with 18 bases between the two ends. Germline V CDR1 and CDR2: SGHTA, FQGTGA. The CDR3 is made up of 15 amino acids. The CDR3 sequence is CASSLGGDDLDGYTF. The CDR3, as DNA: TGTGCCAGCAGCTTAGGGGGGGACGACTTAGACGGCTACACCTTC.

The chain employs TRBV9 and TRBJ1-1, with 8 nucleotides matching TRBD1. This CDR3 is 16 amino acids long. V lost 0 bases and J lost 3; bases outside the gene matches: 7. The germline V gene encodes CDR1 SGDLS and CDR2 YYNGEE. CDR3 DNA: TGTGCCAGCAGCGTAGATCCACAGGGGGTCTACACTGAAGCTTTCTTT. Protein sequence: CASSVDPQGVYTEAFF.

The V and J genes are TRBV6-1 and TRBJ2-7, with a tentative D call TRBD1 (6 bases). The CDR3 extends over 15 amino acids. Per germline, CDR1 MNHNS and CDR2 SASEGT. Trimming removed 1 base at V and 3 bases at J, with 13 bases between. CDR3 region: CASSEEQGIVYEQYF. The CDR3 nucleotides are TGTGCCAGCAGTGAAGAACAGGGTATCGTCTACGAGCAGTACTTC.

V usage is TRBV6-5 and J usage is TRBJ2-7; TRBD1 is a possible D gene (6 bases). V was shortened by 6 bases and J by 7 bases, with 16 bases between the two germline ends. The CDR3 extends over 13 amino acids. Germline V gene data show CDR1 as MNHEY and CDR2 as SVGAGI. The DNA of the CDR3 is TGTGCCAGCAGAGTAGGACAGTCCGAGGAGCAGTACTTC. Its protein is CASRVGQSEEQYF.

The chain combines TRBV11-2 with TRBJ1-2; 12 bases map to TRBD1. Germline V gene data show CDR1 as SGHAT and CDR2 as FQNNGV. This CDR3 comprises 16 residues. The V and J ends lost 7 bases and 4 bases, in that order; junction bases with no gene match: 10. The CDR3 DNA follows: TGTGCCAGCACCAGATGGGACAGGGGGCGCTTCTATGGCTACACCTTC. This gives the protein CASTRWDRGRFYGYTF.

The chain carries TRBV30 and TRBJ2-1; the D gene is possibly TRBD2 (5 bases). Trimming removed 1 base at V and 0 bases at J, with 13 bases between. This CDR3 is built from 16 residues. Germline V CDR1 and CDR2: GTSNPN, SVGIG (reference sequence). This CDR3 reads CAWSGPGWRSYNEQFF. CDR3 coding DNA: TGTGCCTGGAGTGGCCCGGGATGGCGCTCCTACAATGAGCAGTTCTTC.

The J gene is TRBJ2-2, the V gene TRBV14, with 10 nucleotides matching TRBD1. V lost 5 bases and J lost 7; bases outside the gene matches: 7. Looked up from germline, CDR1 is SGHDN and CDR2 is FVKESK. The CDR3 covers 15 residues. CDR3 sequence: CASSTRQGAIGELFF. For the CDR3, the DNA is TGTGCCAGCAGCACCAGACAGGGGGCGATCGGGGAGCTGTTTTTT.

The CDR3 DNA is TGCAGCGTGAGGACTAGCGGAGAGACCCAGTACTTC. Protein: CSVRTSGETQYF. V is TRBV29-1 and J is TRBJ2-5; 10 bases agree with TRBD2. Trimming at V came to 6 bases and at J to 4 bases, leaving 2 bases not matched to a gene. Germline-derived CDR1 and CDR2 are SQVTM and ANQGSEA. CDR3 length: 12 residues.

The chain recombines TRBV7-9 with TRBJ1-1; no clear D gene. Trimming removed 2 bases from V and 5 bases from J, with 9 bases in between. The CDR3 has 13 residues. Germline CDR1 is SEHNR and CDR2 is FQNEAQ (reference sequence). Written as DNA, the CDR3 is TGTGCCAGCAGCTTACTAGGAGTGACTGAAGCTTTCTTT. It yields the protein CASSLLGVTEAFF.

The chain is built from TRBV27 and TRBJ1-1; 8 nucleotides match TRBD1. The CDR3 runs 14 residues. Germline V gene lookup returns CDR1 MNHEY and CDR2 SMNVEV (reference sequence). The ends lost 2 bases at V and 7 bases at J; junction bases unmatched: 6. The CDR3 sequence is CASSLAGGGGEAFF. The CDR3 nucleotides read TGTGCCAGCAGTTTAGCAGGGGGCGGGGGTGAAGCTTTCTTT.

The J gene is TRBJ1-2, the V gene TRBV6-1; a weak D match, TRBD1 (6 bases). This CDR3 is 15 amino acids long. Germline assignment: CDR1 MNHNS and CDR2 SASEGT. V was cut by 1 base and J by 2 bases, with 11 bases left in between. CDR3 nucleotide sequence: TGTGCCAGCAGTGAAGGGACAGCTCAAAACTATGGCTACACCTTC. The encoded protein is CASSEGTAQNYGYTF.

Written as DNA, the CDR3 is TGTGCCAGCCGTCATTTGGACAGGGGGCGTTCGGGTGAAAAACTGTTTTTT. This sequence encodes CASRHLDRGRSGEKLFF. The rearrangement uses TRBV2 and TRBJ1-4, with TRBD1 matching over 11 bases. CDR1 and CDR2 (germline): SNHLY, FYNNEI. The CDR3 spans 17 residues. The ends lost 8 bases at V and 7 bases at J; junction bases unmatched: 15.

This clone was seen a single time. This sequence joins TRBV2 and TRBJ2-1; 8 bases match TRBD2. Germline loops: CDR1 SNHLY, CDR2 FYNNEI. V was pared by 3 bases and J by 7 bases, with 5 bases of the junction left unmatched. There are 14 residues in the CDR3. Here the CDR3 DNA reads TGTGCCAGCAGTGAGACGGGGGGGCTGAATGAGCAGTTCTTC. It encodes CASSETGGLNEQFF.

CDR3 loop: CASSPRQDFEKLFF. DNA of the CDR3: TGTGCCAGCTCACCACGGCAGGATTTTGAAAAACTGTTTTTT. This sequence joins TRBV18 and TRBJ1-4, with D unresolved. This CDR3 spans 14 amino acids. Germline V gives CDR1 KGHSH, CDR2 LQKENI. Trimming stripped 1 base from V and 7 bases from J, with 10 bases between. The full variable domain, completed using reference TRBV18 and TRBJ1-4, is NAGVMQNPRHLVRRRGQEARLRCSPMKGHSHVYWYRQLPEEGLKFMVYLQKENIIDESGMPKERFSAEFPKEGPSILRIQQVVRGDSAAYFCASSPRQDFEKLFFGSGTQLSVL.

CDR3: CASSYSKRYYNEQFF. CDR3 coding DNA: TGTGCCAGCAGTTACTCGAAGCGGTACTACAATGAGCAGTTCTTC. This sequence joins TRBV6-5 and TRBJ2-1; D might be TRBD2 (5 bases). Trimming shortened V by 0 bases and J by 3 bases, and 9 bases separated the two germline ends. Germline CDR1 MNHEY, CDR2 SVGAGI. The CDR3 extends over 15 amino acids.

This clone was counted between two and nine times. CDR3 sequence: CASSSQLGLNQPQHF. CDR3 in DNA: TGTGCCAGCAGCTCCCAGCTAGGCCTCAATCAGCCCCAGCATTTT. The chain employs TRBV7-4 and TRBJ1-5; D ambiguous. The length of the CDR3 is 15 residues. Germline V gene lookup returns CDR1 SGHVT and CDR2 SQSDAQ. Trimming cost V 4 bases and J 3 bases, with 13 bases left between them.